This entry features one T cell receptor beta chain sequence. What it binds is not known. Random hexamers served to reverse transcribe about 0.5 to 1 ug RNA. In TCRdb, the immunoSEQ multiplex PCR reads were re-called with MiXCR into one record per CDR3 protein. The table includes around 130,000 distinct CDR3 sequences, 96% detected once. CDR1 SGHTA and CDR2 FQGNSA come from the germline V gene. Trimming left V 4 bases short and J 0 bases short, with 13 bases between. The CDR3 covers 15 residues. The record originates from a study of CD8 T cells in Susac syndrome. Study conclusions and caveats: It was acknowledged in the study that its TCR sequencing and HLA analysis involved a relatively small number of individuals. CD4+ repertoires of Susac syndrome patients lacked detectable clonal expansion.

TCR beta sequencing was performed on blood CD8+ and CD4+ T cells. The chain recombines TRBV7-2 with TRBJ2-7; tentative D call: TRBD1 (5 bases). The clonotype comes from a human donor with Susac syndrome. The specimen was CD4+ T cells from PBMCs. The CDR3 region has the DNA TGTGCCAGCAGCTATCAGGGCGGCAGCTCCTACGAGCAGTACTTC. It yields the protein CASSYQGGSSYEQYF.